The rows below give T cell receptor beta chains drawn from one sample of a study of cytomegalovirus exposure and HLA in healthy donors. Sequencing used immunoSEQ multiplex PCR; TCRdb keeps in-frame clones, though not all of them. The sample consists of around 140,000 clones, about 86% of them appearing once. Source material: PBMCs. Receptor source: a woman in her thirties in good health and CMV-seronegative. The CDR3 runs from the conserved cysteine through the conserved F or W. D genes are given only for firm matches. The size of a clone is reported for some rows only, either as once, few or many, or as a class for expanded clones.

.,TRBV7-6,16,once,TRBJ2-7,TGTGCCAGCAGCTTAGGAGCCCTGGGGCCTAACTACGAGCAGTACTTC,CASSLGALGPNYEQYF
.,TRBV4-3,13,.,TRBJ2-1,TGCGCCAGCAGCCAAGATTGGGAGCGGGAGCAGTTCTTC,CASSQDWEREQFF
TRBD2,TRBV30,14,.,TRBJ2-7,TGTGCCTGGAGTGCGCGGGGGAGAGCCTACGAGCAGTACTTC,CAWSARGRAYEQYF
.,TRBV9,13,few,TRBJ1-3,TGTGCCAGCAGCCCCCTGGGTGAGGACACCATATATTTT,CASSPLGEDTIYF
.,TRBV4-3,15,.,TRBJ2-7,TGCGCCAGCAGCCAAGACTTGCGCGGGAACTACGAGCAGTACTTC,CASSQDLRGNYEQYF
TRBD1,TRBV7-6,15,.,TRBJ1-1,TGTGCCAGCAGCTCCATCGGGACAGGGGGCACTGAAGCTTTCTTT,CASSSIGTGGTEAFF
.,TRBV18,16,once,TRBJ1-3,TGTGCCAGCTCGCACTCCAATTCGGGGAGTGGAAACACCATATATTTT,CASSHSNSGSGNTIYF
TRBD1,TRBV4-3,14,few,TRBJ1-4,TGCGCCAGCAGCCCCGGGACAGGGTCTGAAAAACTGTTTTTT,CASSPGTGSEKLFF
TRBD2,TRBV4-3,14,.,TRBJ2-7,TGCGCCAGCAGCTCAGCTAGCGGGACCTACGAGCAGTACTTC,CASSSASGTYEQYF
TRBD2,TRBV10-3,14,few,TRBJ2-7,TGTGCCATCAGTGAAGCGGGAGGCGCCTACGAGCAGTACTTC,CAISEAGGAYEQYF
TRBD1,TRBV2,15,.,TRBJ1-2,TGTGCCAGCAGTGATAAATCAGGGGGTAACTATGGCTACACCTTC,CASSDKSGGNYGYTF
TRBD2,TRBV19,15,.,TRBJ2-7,TGTGCCAGTAGTCCAGGGGTAGCGGGAGCGTACGAGCAGTACTTC,CASSPGVAGAYEQYF
TRBD2,TRBV28,16,.,TRBJ2-1,TGTGCCAGCAGTTCCTACAGGGCTAGCGGGACTGGTGAGCAGTTCTTC,CASSSYRASGTGEQFF
TRBD2,TRBV6-6,15,.,TRBJ2-1,TGTGCCAGCAGTTACGGCGGGGGCTCCTACAATGAGCAGTTCTTC,CASSYGGGSYNEQFF
.,TRBV9,17,.,TRBJ2-3,TGTGCCAGCAGCGTATTGGGAGTGGGGAAAAGCACAGATACGCAGTATTTT,CASSVLGVGKSTDTQYF
TRBD1,TRBV7-2,13,.,TRBJ2-7,TGTGCCAGTTCTCAGGGGGTATCCTACGAGCAGTACTTC,CASSQGVSYEQYF
.,TRBV4-1,14,.,TRBJ2-7,TGCGCCAGCAGCCAACACCTACAGGCCTACGAGCAGTACTTC,CASSQHLQAYEQYF
.,TRBV28,14,.,TRBJ1-1,TGTGCCAGCAGTTGGCGGGGAAGGAACACTGAAGCTTTCTTT,CASSWRGRNTEAFF
.,TRBV2,12,.,TRBJ2-3,TGTGCCAGCAGTGCCGGCACAGATACGCAGTATTTT,CASSAGTDTQYF
TRBD1,TRBV23-1,16,once,TRBJ1-6,TGCGCCAGCAGTCAATCGGGACAGAGAAAAAATTCACCCCTCCACTTT,CASSQSGQRKNSPLHF
TRBD2,TRBV10-2,14,.,TRBJ2-7,TGCGCCAGTCGAACTAGCGGGGGATCCTACGAGCAGTACTTC,CASRTSGGSYEQYF
.,TRBV7-9,14,once,TRBJ1-6,TGTGCCAGCAGCTTAGACGGAGGTAATTCACCCCTCCACTTT,CASSLDGGNSPLHF
TRBD2,TRBV28,16,.,TRBJ2-7,TGTGCCAGCAGTTTATCATCAGGGAGGGCCTCCTACGAGCAGTACTTC,CASSLSSGRASYEQYF
.,TRBV5-1,17,.,TRBJ1-1,TGCGCCAGCAGCCAGAGACAGGCCGGCCCCGGGAACACTGAAGCTTTCTTT,CASSQRQAGPGNTEAFF
TRBD1,TRBV7-9,12,.,TRBJ2-7,TGTGCCAGCGGACTGACAGGGGGCGAGCAGTACTTC,CASGLTGGEQYF
TRBD1,TRBV7-9,17,.,TRBJ2-7,TGTGCCAGCAGCCCATTCACCGGGACAGGGAAAACAAACGAGCAGTACTTC,CASSPFTGTGKTNEQYF
.,TRBV28,13,.,TRBJ2-7,TGTGCCAGCAGTTTTTACAGGGTCTACGAGCAGTACTTC,CASSFYRVYEQYF
.,TRBV15,14,.,TRBJ1-2,TGTGCCACCAGCAGAGATCGGGGGAGCTATGGCTACACCTTC,CATSRDRGSYGYTF
TRBD1,TRBV5-5,14,.,TRBJ2-7,TGTGCCAGCAGCTTGAGGACAGGGGTTAACGAGCAGTACTTC,CASSLRTGVNEQYF
.,TRBV28,15,.,TRBJ1-5,TGTGCCAGCAAAAAAGCGGGGGGAAGCAATCAGCCCCAGCATTTT,CASKKAGGSNQPQHF
TRBD1,TRBV5-1,15,.,TRBJ2-1,TGCGCCAGCAGCTTGGCGGGACAGGGGATCGATGAGCAGTTCTTC,CASSLAGQGIDEQFF
TRBD1,TRBV29-1,13,.,TRBJ2-7,TGCAGCGTTGAGGGGGACAGGGCGGGCGAGCAGTACTTC,CSVEGDRAGEQYF
.,TRBV10-3,13,few,TRBJ2-3,TGTGCCAGCAGTGACTCGGACTCAGATACGCAGTATTTT,CASSDSDSDTQYF
TRBD2,TRBV2,16,.,TRBJ2-1,TGTGCCAGCACGAGCCTAGCGGGACGTTTAGACAATGAGCAGTTCTTC,CASTSLAGRLDNEQFF
TRBD2,TRBV4-3,19,.,TRBJ2-1,TGCGCCAGCAGCCAAGCGGTCGGGAGGGGAAAAAGCTCCTACAATGAGCAGTTCTTC,CASSQAVGRGKSSYNEQFF
.,TRBV19,15,few,TRBJ2-1,TGTGCCAGTAGTGTTAGTGGGGACACCTACAATGAGCAGTTCTTC,CASSVSGDTYNEQFF
.,TRBV27,16,.,TRBJ1-2,TGTGCCAGCAGTCTAGGACAGACGGCAGCTAACTATGGCTACACCTTC,CASSLGQTAANYGYTF
TRBD2,TRBV2,16,.,TRBJ2-3,TGTGCCAGCAGAAGTCGGACTAGCGGGAAGGTAGATACGCAGTATTTT,CASRSRTSGKVDTQYF
TRBD1,TRBV19,13,.,TRBJ1-1,TGTGCCGTGACAGGGGGCACGTACACTGAAGCTTTCTTT,CAVTGGTYTEAFF
.,TRBV27,14,.,TRBJ2-7,TGTGCCAGCAGTTTATCGTCATGGGGGCACGAGCAGTACTTC,CASSLSSWGHEQYF
TRBD1,TRBV18,15,.,TRBJ1-2,TGTGCCAGCTCACTCAAAGAATCAGGGGGTCAAGGCTACACCTTC,CASSLKESGGQGYTF
TRBD2,TRBV5-1,16,.,TRBJ2-2,TGCGCCAGCAGCCAGAGGGCGGGAGCGGTCACCGGGGAGCTGTTTTTT,CASSQRAGAVTGELFF
TRBD1,TRBV19,15,.,TRBJ2-7,TGTGCCAGTAGTCCCTTCAGGGGGCGTATCTACGAGCAGTACTTC,CASSPFRGRIYEQYF
TRBD1,TRBV5-1,15,.,TRBJ1-5,TGCGCCAGCAGGGCCGGGACAGCATACAATCAGCCCCAGCATTTT,CASRAGTAYNQPQHF
.,TRBV5-8,15,.,TRBJ2-7,TGTGCCAGCAGAGAGGAGGAGGTTTACCCCTACGAGCAGTACTTC,CASREEEVYPYEQYF
.,TRBV4-1,14,.,TRBJ2-1,TGCGCCAGCAGCCCTCAAGTCCAGTACAATGAGCAGTTCTTC,CASSPQVQYNEQFF
TRBD2,TRBV7-7,19,once,TRBJ2-3,TGTGCTAGCAGCAACGGGACTAGCGGGAGGGCCGGCAGCACAGATACGCAGTATTTT,CASSNGTSGRAGSTDTQYF
.,TRBV5-6,16,.,TRBJ2-1,TGTGCCAGCAGCTTGGGCCCGACAGTAGTGGTGAATGAGCAGTTCTTC,CASSLGPTVVVNEQFF
TRBD2,TRBV29-1,12,.,TRBJ2-7,TGCAGCGTAGGGACTACCTCCTACGAGCAGTACTTC,CSVGTTSYEQYF